These 9 T cell receptor beta chains originate from one sample sequenced in a study of cytomegalovirus exposure and HLA in healthy donors. The PCR made use of 60 Vbeta and 13 Jbeta primers. Data came from immunoSEQ multiplex PCR; TCRdb stores just in-frame clones and leaves some out. The sample lists approximately 70,000 clones; about 80% were seen once. The sample consisted of PBMCs. These receptors came from a man in his fifties or sixties in good health and CMV-seropositive.

This chain joins TRBV11-3 and TRBJ2-7; TRBD2 matches 7 bases. Germline V CDR1 and CDR2: SGHNT, YENEEA. V dropped 1 base and J dropped 0; count of bases not matched to a gene: 3. The CDR3 has 15 residues. The CDR3 DNA is TGTGCCAGCAGCTTAGTAAGCGGGATCTCCTACGAGCAGTACTTC. Translated: CASSLVSGISYEQYF.

The chain joins TRBV4-1 to TRBJ2-7; 9 bases are shared with TRBD1. V was clipped by 4 bases and J by 8 bases; unmatched bases: 12. This CDR3 is built from 15 residues. Germline V lookup: CDR1 MGHRA, CDR2 YSYEKL. CDR3 DNA sequence: TGCGCCAGCAGCCCGAGCTGGGACAGGGTCTCAAAGCAGTACTTC. It encodes CASSPSWDRVSKQYF.

J is TRBJ2-7 and V is TRBV2, with D perhaps TRBD1 (6 bases). The CDR3 covers 14 residues. V gave up 4 bases and J gave up 5 bases, with 15 bases separating them. The germline V gene encodes CDR1 SNHLY and CDR2 FYNNEI. The CDR3, as DNA: TGTGCCAGCAGTGCGAGACAGGCTGTCGACGAGCAGTACTTC. This translates into CASSARQAVDEQYF.

This sequence joins TRBV21-1 and TRBJ2-7; TRBD2, the table's D call, was not compared with the DNA. TRBV21-1 is a recognized pseudogene. The CDR3 covers 14 residues. In DNA, the CDR3 is TGTGCCAGAACCCGGGCTAGCGGGACCTACGAGCAGTACTTC. The encoded protein is CARTRASGTYEQYF.

The V call is TRBV27, the J call TRBJ2-7; 7 positions match TRBD2. Trimming cost V 4 bases and J 3 bases; bases outside gene matches: 6. The germline V gene encodes CDR1 MNHEY and CDR2 SMNVEV (reference sequence). This CDR3 has 14 residues. CDR3 loop: CASSYKAGRYEQYF. The CDR3 nucleotides are TGTGCCAGCAGTTACAAAGCGGGACGCTACGAGCAGTACTTC.

The chain carries TRBV6-6 and TRBJ1-5, with no clear D. V gave up 7 bases and J gave up 6 bases, with 16 bases separating them. Germline CDR1 and CDR2: MNHNY and SVGAGI (reference sequence). The CDR3 is made up of 14 amino acids. CDR3 amino acids: CASTSAGSGQPQHF. CDR3 bases: TGTGCCAGCACCTCCGCGGGTAGCGGTCAGCCCCAGCATTTT.

The V gene is TRBV2, the J gene TRBJ2-1; 10 nucleotides line up with TRBD2. The CDR3 is 15 amino acids. Germline CDR1 is SNHLY and CDR2 is FYNNEI. Trimming removed 5 bases from V and 3 bases from J; junction bases left unmatched: 4. The CDR3: CASSSLAGVYNEQFF. As DNA, the CDR3 is TGTGCCAGCAGTAGCCTAGCGGGGGTCTACAATGAGCAGTTCTTC.

The chain uses TRBV11-3 and TRBJ1-1; 8 nucleotides line up with TRBD1. The CDR3 runs to 16 residues. V was pared by 5 bases and J by 1 base, with 9 bases of the junction left unmatched. The germline CDR1 and CDR2 sequences are SGHNT and YENEEA. As DNA, the CDR3 is TGTGCCAGCAGCACTAGCGGGGGACAGGAGAACACTGAAGCTTTCTTT. Protein sequence: CASSTSGGQENTEAFF.

The J gene is TRBJ1-1, the V gene TRBV11-3; D may be TRBD1 (5 bases). CDR3 size: 17 residues. CDR1 and CDR2 from the germline V gene are SGHNT and YENEEA. V was cut by 0 bases and J by 5 bases, with 19 bases left in between. The CDR3, as DNA: TGTGCCAGCAGCTTAGATCTGCTCGGGGGGTTGGTTACTGAAGCTTTCTTT. Translation gives CASSLDLLGGLVTEAFF.